Each of the 27 T cell receptor beta chains below was sequenced from the same sample in a study of cytomegalovirus exposure and HLA in healthy donors. A multiplex PCR was run with 60 Vbeta primers and 13 Jbeta primers. This table comes from immunoSEQ multiplex PCR, and its TCRdb copy is limited to in-frame clones, with some not included. The sample lists 100,000 to 150,000 clones, about three quarters occurring once. Sequencing input: PBMCs. The receptor source for this set is a woman aged 55-70 years in good health and CMV-seropositive.

The chain employs TRBV9 and TRBJ2-3; D call uncertain. Between the trimmed V and J ends, which lost 0 bases and 0 bases, there was a span of 8 bases. This CDR3 spans 15 amino acids. The germline V gene encodes CDR1 SGDLS and CDR2 YYNGEE. The CDR3 region is CASSVAWQSTDTQYF. The DNA for the CDR3 is TGTGCCAGCAGCGTAGCATGGCAGAGCACAGATACGCAGTATTTT.

The rearrangement links TRBV7-9 to TRBJ2-4; 11 bases match TRBD2. V shed 1 base, J shed 0 bases, and the junction held 8 bases outside the gene matches. Germline loops: CDR1 SEHNR, CDR2 FQNEAQ (reference sequence). This CDR3 is built from 19 residues. CDR3: CASSLGASGGSLAKNIQYF. The DNA for the CDR3 is TGTGCCAGCAGCTTAGGGGCTAGCGGGGGGTCCCTAGCCAAAAACATTCAGTACTTC.

This chain uses TRBV4-3 with TRBJ1-2; no reliable D call. Germline CDR1 is LGHNA and CDR2 is YSLEER. The CDR3 length is 15 residues. Deletions cut 0 bases from V and 8 bases from J, with 16 bases between. In nucleotides, the CDR3 is TGCGCCAGCAGCCAAGAATCCAGGTCGGGAGGCGGCTACACCTTC. Its translation is CASSQESRSGGGYTF.

The rearrangement joins TRBV6-5 to TRBJ2-7; D possibly corresponds to TRBD2 (6 bases). The V gene's germline CDR1 is MNHEY and CDR2 SVGAGI. This CDR3 comprises 13 residues. V was cut by 6 bases and J by 7 bases, with 16 bases left in between. CDR3 in amino acids: CASSLQRGGEQYF. The CDR3 DNA is TGTGCCAGCAGCCTACAGAGGGGAGGTGAGCAGTACTTC.

This sequence joins TRBV11-3 and TRBJ2-5; no definite D call. Trimming left V 5 bases short and J 1 base short, with 14 bases between. This CDR3 has 15 amino acids. The V gene's germline CDR1 is SGHNT and CDR2 YENEEA. The CDR3 DNA reads as TGTGCCAGCAGCCAACCAGAATGGCCCCAAGAGACCCAGTACTTC. Its translation: CASSQPEWPQETQYF. Supplemented by reference TRBV11-3 and TRBJ2-5, the full variable domain reads EAGVVQSPRYKIIEKKQPVAFWCNPISGHNTLYWYLQNLGQGPELLIRYENEEAVDDSQLPKDRFSAERLKGVDSTLKIQPAELGDSAVYLCASSQPEWPQETQYFGPGTRLLVL.

This clone was seen a handful of times. Other DNA sequences in this specimen translate into the identical CDR3. The rearrangement links TRBV5-1 to TRBJ2-3; weak D call: TRBD2 (6 bases). CDR3 size: 14 residues. V shed 0 bases and J shed 5 bases, with 10 bases lying between them. Germline CDR1 reads SGHRS; CDR2 reads YFSETQ. The CDR3 protein is CASSLGQGGDTQYF. The DNA of the CDR3 is TGCGCCAGCAGCTTGGGTCAGGGAGGAGATACGCAGTATTTT.

This clone appeared once. The V gene is TRBV7-2, the J gene TRBJ1-4; the D is unclear. CDR1 and CDR2 from the germline V gene are SGHTA and FQGNSA. V was clipped by 4 bases and J by 10 bases, with 16 bases between them. This CDR3 contains 14 residues. Written as DNA, the CDR3 is TGTGCCAGCAGCTCTTATACCCCGGGTGGAAAACTGTTTTTT. It specifies CASSSYTPGGKLFF.

The rearrangement links TRBV2 to TRBJ1-6; TRBD1 agrees at 9 bases. The J segment lost 6 bases and the V segment lost 4 bases, leaving 1 base of the junction unmatched. CDR1 and CDR2 from the germline V gene are SNHLY and FYNNEI. The CDR3 loop spans 14 amino acids. CDR3 amino acids: CASSGGQGNSPLHF. CDR3 coding DNA: TGTGCCAGCAGTGGGGGACAGGGTAATTCACCCCTCCACTTT.

V is TRBV4-1 and J is TRBJ1-1; 11 bases fit TRBD1. Germline lookup yields CDR1 MGHRA and CDR2 YSYEKL. The CDR3 has 16 amino acids. V trimming: 1 base; J trimming: 4 bases; junction bases outside the gene matches: 5. The CDR3 sequence is CASSQGPGQGVTEAFF. CDR3 DNA: TGCGCCAGCAGCCAAGGCCCGGGACAGGGGGTCACTGAAGCTTTCTTT.

The chain uses TRBV7-2 and TRBJ2-3, with D perhaps matching TRBD2 (7 bases). The germline V gene has CDR1 SGHTA and CDR2 FQGNSA. V lost 5 bases and J 6 bases, leaving 15 bases between the germline ends. The CDR3 runs 14 residues. CDR3 bases: TGTGCCAGCAGCGGGAGGGGGGGGGACGATACGCAGTATTTT. Encoded protein: CASSGRGGDDTQYF. Filled out from reference TRBV7-2 and TRBJ2-3, the complete variable domain reads GAGVSQSPSNKVTEKGKDVELRCDPISGHTALYWYRQSLGQGLEFLIYFQGNSAPDKSGLPSDRFSAERTGGSVSTLTIQRTQQEDSAVYLCASSGRGGDDTQYFGPGTRLTVL.

This clone was seen only once. The J gene is TRBJ2-7, the V gene TRBV19, with no clear D. Deletions cut 5 bases from V and 2 bases from J, with 16 bases between. In germline, CDR1 is LNHDA, CDR2 SQIVND (reference sequence). The CDR3 is 15 amino acids. The CDR3 DNA sequence: TGTGCCAGTAGTTACCTGCCGGGTAGGACCTACGAGCAGTACTTC. The encoded protein is CASSYLPGRTYEQYF.

The chain links TRBV6-6 to TRBJ1-6; possible D gene TRBD1, 5 bases. The germline CDR1 and CDR2 sequences are MNHNY and SVGAGI (reference sequence). Trimming shortened V by 8 bases and J by 7 bases, and 12 bases separated the two germline ends. The CDR3 has 13 amino acids. CDR3 DNA sequence: TGTGCCAGCTTCAGGGATGGCAATTCACCCCTCCACTTT. This gives the protein CASFRDGNSPLHF.

V gene TRBV19 combines with J gene TRBJ1-2, with 8 bases aligning to TRBD1. J gave up 4 bases and V 4 bases, and 14 bases lay outside the gene matches. Germline CDR1 LNHDA, CDR2 SQIVND (reference sequence). CDR3 size: 17 residues. For the CDR3, the DNA is TGTGCCAGTAGTAGTCCAGGGGGCGGCCCCCTGGGCTATGGCTACACCTTC. The encoded protein is CASSSPGGGPLGYGYTF.

The genes are TRBV19 and TRBJ2-3; TRBD2 might be the D (6 bases). The CDR3 runs 15 residues. The germline gives CDR1 LNHDA, CDR2 SQIVND (reference sequence). Trimming shortened V by 1 base and J by 2 bases, and 10 bases separated the two germline ends. CDR3 DNA: TGTGCCAGTAGTATAGGGACTACTCACACAGATACGCAGTATTTT. Encoded protein: CASSIGTTHTDTQYF.

J is TRBJ2-7 and V is TRBV6-6; 9 nucleotides match TRBD1. The CDR3 sequence is 14 residues long. The V gene's germline CDR1 is MNHNY and CDR2 SVGAGI (reference sequence). J gave up 4 bases and V 6 bases, and 7 bases lay outside the gene matches. This CDR3 reads CASSPGTGKYEQYF. The CDR3 DNA follows: TGTGCCAGCAGCCCTGGGACAGGGAAATACGAGCAGTACTTC.

The gene calls are TRBV19 and TRBJ2-5, with TRBD1 matching over 10 bases. From germline, CDR1 is LNHDA and CDR2 SQIVND (reference sequence). The CDR3 runs to 13 residues. After removal of 4 bases from V and 11 bases from J, the junction contained 7 bases not matched to a gene. CDR3 residues: CASSKGTGDEQYF. The CDR3 DNA sequence: TGTGCCAGTAGTAAGGGGACAGGGGATGAGCAGTACTTC.

J is TRBJ2-3 and V is TRBV25-1; possibly TRBD2 for D (5 bases). V was trimmed by 7 bases and J by 6 bases, leaving 17 bases between them. Germline CDR1 and CDR2: MGHDK and SYGVNS. The CDR3 length is 14 residues. Here the CDR3 reads CASTDRGLGDTQYF. CDR3 sequence (DNA): TGTGCCAGCACGGACCGCGGACTTGGGGATACGCAGTATTTT.

This chain uses TRBV7-9 with TRBJ2-3; 9 bases match TRBD2. V shed 7 bases, J shed 5 bases, and the junction held 7 bases outside the gene matches. The germline gives CDR1 SEHNR, CDR2 FQNEAQ (reference sequence). This CDR3 is 14 amino acids long. The chain's CDR3 is CASTPTSGLDTQYF. CDR3 bases: TGTGCCAGCACCCCGACTAGCGGACTAGATACGCAGTATTTT.

This rearrangement joins TRBV10-3 to TRBJ2-1, with TRBD2 identical over 8 bases. This CDR3 is built from 13 residues. Germline V gives CDR1 ENHRY, CDR2 SYGVKD. The V gene end was trimmed by 7 bases and the J gene end by 6 bases; junction bases not matched to a gene: 5. CDR3 DNA: TGTGCCATCAAGCGGGAGTACGGCAATGAGCAGTTCTTC. It translates to CAIKREYGNEQFF.

The rearrangement links TRBV6-6 to TRBJ1-2; a weak D match, TRBD1 (6 bases). Germline CDR1 reads MNHNY; CDR2 reads SVGAGI (reference sequence). The V end was cut by 6 bases, the J end by 3 bases, with 11 bases between. This CDR3 is built from 13 residues. The chain's CDR3 is CASSPGGHYGYTF. The DNA of the CDR3 is TGTGCCAGCAGCCCGGGGGGGCACTATGGCTACACCTTC.

This clone was detected only a few times. The CDR3 DNA reads as TGTGCCAGCAGTGAACAGATTAACTATGGCTACACCTTC. This sequence encodes CASSEQINYGYTF. The chain carries TRBV2 and TRBJ1-2; no definite D call. Germline CDR1 SNHLY, CDR2 FYNNEI. The ends were cut back, 2 bases at V and 1 base at J, with 5 bases in the middle. The CDR3 has 13 amino acids.

The chain uses TRBV15 and TRBJ2-3; 10 bases agree with TRBD2. J was trimmed by 2 bases and V by 0 bases; bases with no gene match: 5. CDR1 and CDR2 from the germline V gene are LNHNV and YYDKDF (reference sequence). This CDR3 spans 17 amino acids. The CDR3 nucleotides are TGTGCCACCAGCAGAGATGCACTAGCGGGGATCACAGATACGCAGTATTTT. Amino acids: CATSRDALAGITDTQYF.

This clone was counted only a few times. The chain joins TRBV2 to TRBJ2-7; a weak D match, TRBD2 (6 bases). Per the germline V gene, CDR1 is SNHLY and CDR2 is FYNNEI. V was pared by 3 bases and J by 5 bases, with 14 bases between. This CDR3 is 14 amino acids long. CDR3 loop: CASSERVLAHEQYF. CDR3 DNA: TGTGCCAGCAGTGAGAGGGTACTAGCCCACGAGCAGTACTTC.

CDR3 residues: CASSVGGTGSQETQYF. CDR3 in DNA: TGTGCCAGCAGCGTAGGTGGGACAGGGTCCCAAGAGACCCAGTACTTC. The rearrangement links TRBV9 to TRBJ2-5, with 9 bases aligning to TRBD1. Unmatched junction bases numbered 4, after V lost 0 bases and J lost 1 base. The CDR3 spans 16 residues. The germline gives CDR1 SGDLS, CDR2 YYNGEE.

The rearrangement uses TRBV6-6 and TRBJ1-5; possibly TRBD1 for D (6 bases). Trimming removed 5 bases from V and 0 bases from J, with 8 bases in between. CDR1 is MNHNY and CDR2 is SVGAGI in the germline V gene (reference sequence). This CDR3 region has 14 residues. CDR3 residues: CASSDRSSNQPQHF. The CDR3 nucleotides are TGTGCCAGCAGTGACAGGTCTAGCAATCAGCCCCAGCATTTT.

This clone has more than one count but fewer than ten. The J gene is TRBJ1-2, the V gene TRBV19; TRBD1 might be the D (6 bases). The CDR3 covers 20 residues. Trimming took 6 bases from V and 4 from J, leaving 33 bases between them. Germline CDR1 reads LNHDA; CDR2 reads SQIVND (reference sequence). CDR3 bases: TGTGCCAGTAGCCAACGAAGCCTCCGGGACATCAACCTGCGAAGCTATGGCTACACCTTC. This gives the protein CASSQRSLRDINLRSYGYTF.

This chain uses TRBV5-4 with TRBJ1-6; 9 nucleotides agree with TRBD1. Germline CDR1 is SGHNT and CDR2 is YYREEE (reference sequence). Unmatched junction bases numbered 5, after V lost 4 bases and J lost 9 bases. The length of the CDR3 is 14 residues. The CDR3 region is CASSQGTGISPLHF. Written as DNA, the CDR3 is TGTGCCAGCAGCCAGGGGACAGGGATTTCACCCCTCCACTTT.